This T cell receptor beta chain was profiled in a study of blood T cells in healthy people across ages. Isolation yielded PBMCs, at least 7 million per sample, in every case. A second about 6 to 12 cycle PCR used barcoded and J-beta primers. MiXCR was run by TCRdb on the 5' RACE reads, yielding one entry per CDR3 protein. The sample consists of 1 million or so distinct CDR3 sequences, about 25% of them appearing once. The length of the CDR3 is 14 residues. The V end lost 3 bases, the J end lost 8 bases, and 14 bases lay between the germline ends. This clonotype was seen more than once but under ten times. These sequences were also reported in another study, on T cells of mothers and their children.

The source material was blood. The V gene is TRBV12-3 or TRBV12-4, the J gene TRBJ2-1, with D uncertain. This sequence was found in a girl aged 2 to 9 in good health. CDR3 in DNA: TGTGCCAGCAGTTTGGATCACTATGCGGATGAGCAGTTCTTC. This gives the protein CASSLDHYADEQFF.